One and the same sample provided the 32 T cell receptor beta chains below, sequenced in a study of blood T cell repertoires in COVID-19. Libraries were prepared by immunoSEQ multiplex PCR; TCRdb keeps only in-frame clonotypes and omits some of them. The sample records about 190,000 clones, about four fifths being singletons. The sample comprised PBMCs or T cells enriched from blood (not recorded which). These receptors were collected from a woman younger than 45 who had recovered from COVID-19.

CDR3 nucleotide sequence: TGTGCCAGCAGCCCGGAGACAGGGAGTACTGAAGCTTTCTTT. It translates to CASSPETGSTEAFF. V is TRBV3-1 (or the pseudogene TRBV3-2) and J is TRBJ1-1; 7 bases line up with TRBD1. Germline trimming cut 4 bases from V and 5 bases from J; bases unmatched to any gene: 7. CDR1 is LGHDT and CDR2 is YNNKEL in the germline V gene (reference sequence). This CDR3 comprises 14 residues.

The chain recombines TRBV7-9 with TRBJ1-3, with TRBD1 identical over 8 bases. This CDR3 region has 15 residues. The germline CDR1 and CDR2 sequences are SEHNR and FQNEAQ (reference sequence). J gave up 3 bases and V 4 bases, and 5 bases lay outside the gene matches. CDR3 in amino acids: CASSSYRGDGNTIYF. The CDR3 DNA follows: TGTGCCAGCAGCTCCTACAGGGGGGATGGAAACACCATATATTTT.

This clone was picked up a small number of times. V usage is TRBV7-8 and J usage is TRBJ2-3; 8 positions match TRBD2. The CDR3 loop spans 16 amino acids. The germline gives CDR1 SGHVS, CDR2 FQNEAQ. V lost 2 bases and J lost 3; bases outside the gene matches: 7. The CDR3 protein is CASSLQRERWTDTQYF. CDR3 DNA sequence: TGTGCCAGCAGCTTACAGCGGGAGCGGTGGACAGATACGCAGTATTTT. The whole variable domain, remainder taken from reference TRBV7-8 and TRBJ2-3, is GAGVSQSPRYKVAKRGQDVALRCDPISGHVSLFWYQQALGQGPEFLTYFQNEAQLDKSGLPSDRFFAERPEGSVSTLKIQRTQQEDSAVYLCASSLQRERWTDTQYFGPGTRLTVL.

The chain carries TRBV21-1 and TRBJ2-7; the tabulated D call, TRBD1, remains unverified against the DNA. TRBV21-1 is listed as a pseudogene. The CDR3 covers 15 residues. CDR3 loop: CASGYYRFFTYEQYV. The CDR3 coding sequence is TGTGCCAGCGGTTATTACAGATTCTTCACCTACGAGCAGTACGTC.

The table lists this clone with a few counts. The chain is built from TRBV30 and TRBJ1-5, with TRBD1 matching over 9 bases. The junction had 7 bases not matched to a gene; V was cut back by 2 bases and J by 8 bases. The CDR3 contains 14 residues. Germline-derived CDR1 and CDR2 are GTSNPN and SVGIG (reference sequence). The CDR3 nucleotides read TGTGCCTGGAGTTTCGGACAGGGGAAGGAGCCCCAGCATTTT. It yields the protein CAWSFGQGKEPQHF.

This clone appeared a few times. The chain recombines TRBV14 with TRBJ2-1; D uncertain. The germline V gene has CDR1 SGHDN and CDR2 FVKESK. V gave up 4 bases and J gave up 11 bases, with 12 bases separating them. This CDR3 spans 12 amino acids. CDR3 residues: CASSLSSTQQFF. As DNA, the CDR3 is TGTGCCAGCAGCCTATCAAGCACCCAGCAGTTCTTC.

This clone occurred once. The chain recombines TRBV6-5 with TRBJ2-7; 11 bases fit TRBD1. The CDR3 covers 16 residues. The germline V gene encodes CDR1 MNHEY and CDR2 SVGAGI. V gave up 3 bases and J gave up 3 bases; unmatched junction bases: 7. CDR3 residues: CASSYDGTGGFYEQYF. Here the CDR3 DNA reads TGTGCCAGCAGTTATGATGGGACAGGGGGTTTCTACGAGCAGTACTTC.

This chain links TRBV6-5 with TRBJ2-6, with a weak D call TRBD2 (5 bases). Trimming stripped 0 bases from V and 0 bases from J, with 6 bases between. Germline lookup yields CDR1 MNHEY and CDR2 SVGAGI. This CDR3 is 16 amino acids long. The chain's CDR3 is CASSYSRASGANVLTF. In DNA form, the CDR3 reads TGTGCCAGCAGTTACTCGAGGGCCTCTGGGGCCAACGTCCTGACTTTC.

V and J are TRBV6-1 and TRBJ2-7; D unclear. This CDR3 is 12 amino acids long. Germline-derived CDR1 and CDR2 are MNHNS and SASEGT. V lost 3 bases and J lost 1, with 4 bases in between. In DNA form, the CDR3 reads TGTGCCAGCAGTGACAAATCCTACGAGCAGTACGTC. It specifies CASSDKSYEQYV.

This clone appeared a single time. The chain employs TRBV27 and TRBJ1-6; D perhaps matches TRBD1 (5 bases). The V and J ends lost 6 bases and 9 bases respectively, with 21 bases between them. CDR1 and CDR2 from the germline V gene are MNHEY and SMNVEV (reference sequence). This CDR3 is 16 amino acids long. The CDR3 nucleotides read TGTGCCAGCAGCCCCCCCGGAGGGCAGGGAGGTTCACCCCTCCACTTT. It specifies CASSPPGGQGGSPLHF.

The chain joins TRBV5-4 to TRBJ2-2, with 7 positions matching TRBD1. V shed 4 bases, J shed 3 bases, and the junction held 6 bases outside the gene matches. Per germline, CDR1 SGHNT and CDR2 YYREEE (reference sequence). The CDR3 loop spans 15 amino acids. DNA of the CDR3: TGTGCCAGCAGCCGCGGACAGGACCACACCGGGGAGCTGTTTTTT. It is translated as CASSRGQDHTGELFF.

This clone turned up a few times. The chain links TRBV28 to TRBJ2-7, with a possible D match to TRBD2 (6 bases). The V gene's germline CDR1 is MDHEN and CDR2 SYDVKM. The V end was cut by 6 bases, the J end by 3 bases, with 27 bases between. This CDR3 has 18 amino acids. The chain's CDR3 is CASSLSGPTPSLYYEQYV. The CDR3 bases are TGTGCCAGCAGCCTAAGCGGGCCCACCCCGAGTTTATACTACGAGCAGTACGTC.

V is TRBV3-1 (or the pseudogene TRBV3-2) and J is TRBJ1-6, with D possibly being TRBD1 (6 bases). Germline CDR1 is LGHDT and CDR2 is YNNKEL (reference sequence). The CDR3 is made up of 13 amino acids. Trimming pared 7 bases from V and 9 bases from J, leaving 13 bases between. Here the CDR3 reads CASTRGGPSPLHF. Here the CDR3 DNA reads TGTGCCAGCACCCGGGGGGGGCCTTCACCCCTCCACTTT.

A few counts support this clone. V gene TRBV5-4 combines with J gene TRBJ1-2; TRBD1 might be the D (5 bases). The CDR3 has 17 amino acids. The V gene's germline CDR1 is SGHNT and CDR2 YYREEE (reference sequence). Trimming removed 0 bases at V and 2 bases at J, with 17 bases between. CDR3 region: CASSLVLDTKMNYGYTF. Written as DNA, the CDR3 is TGTGCCAGCAGCTTGGTACTGGACACGAAGATGAACTATGGCTACACCTTC.

The J gene is TRBJ2-5, the V gene TRBV10-1; 12 bases line up with TRBD2. Per the germline V gene, CDR1 is WNHNN and CDR2 is SYGVQD (reference sequence). Unmatched junction bases numbered 18, after V lost 6 bases and J lost 4 bases. This CDR3 is 19 amino acids long. CDR3 amino acids: CASRRGTSGYPIIRETQYF. The CDR3 nucleotides read TGCGCCAGCAGGAGGGGGACTAGCGGGTACCCGATAATCAGAGAGACCCAGTACTTC.

V gene TRBV28 combines with J gene TRBJ1-6; TRBD1 aligns across 9 bases. V was clipped by 6 bases and J by 11 bases; unmatched bases: 8. Looked up from germline, CDR1 is MDHEN and CDR2 is SYDVKM. This CDR3 has 14 residues. The CDR3 bases are TGTGCCAGCAGGCTAACAGGGGGCGGGGCACCCCTCCACTTT. Protein product: CASRLTGGGAPLHF.

V is TRBV5-4 and J is TRBJ2-1; D might be TRBD2 (6 bases). The germline V gene has CDR1 SGHNT and CDR2 YYREEE (reference sequence). This CDR3 has 13 amino acids. V lost 5 bases and J 9 bases, leaving 15 bases between the germline ends. CDR3 in amino acids: CASSSTRLREQFF. CDR3 DNA: TGTGCCAGCAGTTCGACTAGGCTGCGTGAGCAGTTCTTC.

The chain uses TRBV5-1 and TRBJ2-5, with D possibly being TRBD1 (8 bases). V lost 4 bases and J lost 5, with 18 bases in between. Looked up from germline, CDR1 is SGHRS and CDR2 is YFSETQ. This CDR3 comprises 15 residues. In DNA form, the CDR3 reads TGCGCCAGCAGCACCCGGACAGGGAGGGGGGAGACCCAGTACTTC. Encoded protein: CASSTRTGRGETQYF. Supplemented by reference TRBV5-1 and TRBJ2-5, the full variable domain reads KAGVTQTPRYLIKTRGQQVTLSCSPISGHRSVSWYQQTPGQGLQFLFEYFSETQRNKGNFPGRFSGRQFSNSRSEMNVSTLELGDSALYLCASSTRTGRGETQYFGPGTRLLVL.

The gene calls are TRBV28 and TRBJ1-6; D not certain. Trimming left V 1 base short and J 6 bases short, with 4 bases between. Germline values: CDR1 MDHEN, CDR2 SYDVKM. The CDR3 spans 13 residues. The CDR3 loop reads CASSLSLNSPLHF. The CDR3 nucleotides read TGTGCCAGCAGTTTATCTCTTAATTCACCCCTCCACTTT.

V gene TRBV5-6 combines with J gene TRBJ2-1; 10 bases match TRBD2. Germline lookup yields CDR1 SGHDT and CDR2 YYEEEE. The CDR3 runs to 16 residues. V shed 0 bases and J 6 bases; nucleotides not matched to a gene: 6. In nucleotides, the CDR3 is TGTGCCAGCAGCTTGGCGGCTAGCGGGAGCCCCAATGAGCAGTTCTTC. Encoded protein: CASSLAASGSPNEQFF.

The rearrangement joins TRBV19 to TRBJ2-1; D call uncertain. V shed 3 bases and J shed 0 bases, with 9 bases lying between them. Germline V gene sequence: CDR1 LNHDA, CDR2 SQIVND (reference sequence). CDR3 length equals 15 residues. CDR3 amino acids: CASSITMSSYNEQFF. The CDR3 nucleotides read TGTGCCAGTAGTATTACTATGAGCTCCTACAATGAGCAGTTCTTC.

This sequence joins TRBV10-1 and TRBJ1-2; 9 bases agree with TRBD1. The germline CDR1 and CDR2 sequences are WNHNN and SYGVQD (reference sequence). CDR3 length equals 16 residues. With V trimmed by 6 bases and J by 0 bases, 8 bases remained unmatched. The CDR3 loop is CASSRDRVGPNYGYTF. DNA for the CDR3: TGCGCCAGCAGCCGGGACAGGGTGGGACCTAACTATGGCTACACCTTC.

The DNA of the CDR3 is TGTGCCAGCAGTTTGAACAGGGATTTTAATCAGCCCCAGCATTTT. Protein sequence: CASSLNRDFNQPQHF. The chain couples TRBV27 to TRBJ1-5; maybe TRBD1 (6 bases). V was cut by 3 bases and J by 4 bases, with 13 bases left in between. This CDR3 region has 15 residues. The germline V gene encodes CDR1 MNHEY and CDR2 SMNVEV (reference sequence).

The rearrangement links TRBV15 to TRBJ2-5; D gene uncertain. Germline CDR1 and CDR2: LNHNV and YYDKDF (reference sequence). V was shortened by 1 base and J by 3 bases, with 6 bases between the two germline ends. The CDR3 extends over 13 amino acids. The CDR3 sequence is CATSRGLEETQYF. CDR3 nucleotide sequence: TGTGCCACCAGCAGAGGGCTAGAAGAGACCCAGTACTTC.

CDR3 sequence: CATSDPSGGNINEQFF. CDR3 bases: TGTGCCACCAGTGATCCTAGCGGAGGAAATATCAATGAGCAGTTCTTC. The J gene is TRBJ2-1, the V gene TRBV24-1; TRBD2 aligns across 7 bases. CDR1 KGHDR and CDR2 SFDVKD come from the germline V gene. The CDR3 totals 16 residues. The V gene end was trimmed by 3 bases and the J gene end by 6 bases; junction bases not matched to a gene: 10.

This sequence joins TRBV7-9 and TRBJ1-1, with 9 bases fitting TRBD1. Per the germline V gene, CDR1 is SEHNR and CDR2 is FQNEAQ (reference sequence). This CDR3 spans 15 amino acids. V shed 3 bases, J shed 4 bases, and the junction held 6 bases outside the gene matches. The CDR3 spells CASSFGQGKVTEAFF. In nucleotides, the CDR3 is TGTGCCAGCAGCTTTGGACAGGGGAAGGTCACTGAAGCTTTCTTT.

The rearrangement links TRBV5-6 to TRBJ2-7, with D possibly TRBD2 on 6 matching bases. CDR3 size: 14 residues. The germline gives CDR1 SGHDT, CDR2 YYEEEE. V lost 0 bases to trimming and J lost 7 bases, with 14 bases between them. The CDR3 loop reads CASSLARRAREQYV. Here the CDR3 DNA reads TGTGCCAGCAGCTTGGCCAGGAGGGCAAGAGAGCAGTACGTC.

The J gene is TRBJ1-6, the V gene TRBV19, with TRBD1 matching 7 bases. V was pared by 4 bases and J by 0 bases, with 9 bases of the junction left unmatched. The CDR3 has 18 amino acids. Germline V gene sequence: CDR1 LNHDA, CDR2 SQIVND (reference sequence). This CDR3 is CASSKVRGQSSYNSPLHF. DNA of the CDR3: TGTGCCAGTAGTAAAGTGAGGGGGCAGAGCTCCTATAATTCACCCCTCCACTTT.

This chain uses TRBV4-1 with TRBJ1-2; TRBD1 agrees at 9 bases. Looked up from germline, CDR1 is MGHRA and CDR2 is YSYEKL. CDR3 length: 15 residues. V lost 1 base to trimming and J lost 6 bases; unmatched junction nucleotides: 6. The CDR3 DNA follows: TGCGCCAGCAGCCAAGTGGGACAGGGCTTGAATGGCTACACCTTC. The encoded protein is CASSQVGQGLNGYTF.

This sequence joins TRBV15 and TRBJ2-3; 8 nucleotides match TRBD1. Per the germline V gene, CDR1 is LNHNV and CDR2 is YYDKDF (reference sequence). This CDR3 is 15 amino acids long. Losses at the gene ends were 5 bases for V and 2 bases for J; bases not matched to a gene: 6. As DNA, the CDR3 is TGTGCCACCAGCTTACAGGGGGGACCCACAGATACGCAGTATTTT. It codes for CATSLQGGPTDTQYF. The variable domain in full, completed from reference TRBV15 and TRBJ2-3, reads DAMVIQNPRYQVTQFGKPVTLSCSQTLNHNVMYWYQQKSSQAPKLLFHYYDKDFNNEADTPDNFQSRRPNTSFCFLDIRSPGLGDTAMYLCATSLQGGPTDTQYFGPGTRLTVL.

This clone was seen only once. This sequence joins TRBV9 and TRBJ2-2, with D unresolved. With 2 bases removed from V and 0 bases from J, the gap between germline ends came to 8 bases. The CDR3 covers 15 residues. Germline values: CDR1 SGDLS, CDR2 YYNGEE. CDR3 in DNA: TGTGCCAGCAGCGTTGGTACTACGAACACCGGGGAGCTGTTTTTT. This encodes CASSVGTTNTGELFF.

The chain employs TRBV19 and TRBJ2-1; D is uncertain. CDR1 LNHDA and CDR2 SQIVND come from the germline V gene (reference sequence). Deletions cut 5 bases from V and 8 bases from J, with 22 bases between. This CDR3 contains 16 residues. The DNA for the CDR3 is TGTGCCAGTAGTGCGGTGGAAGGTATTCTATGGGATGAGCAGTTCTTC. This sequence encodes CASSAVEGILWDEQFF.